Detailed here is one T cell receptor (beta chain). Its antigen is undetermined. This CDR3 has 15 amino acids. CDR1 LGHNA and CDR2 YSLEER come from the germline V gene. V gave up 5 bases and J gave up 1 base; unmatched junction bases: 6. This sample stems from a study of T cell responses to AZD1222 COVID-19 vaccine. Overall study findings and caveats: CD4 TCRs associated with vaccination spanned spike, dominating at 160-218 and 743-854.

Assay used: immunoSEQ multiplex PCR; TCRdb lists only in-frame clones, some missing. The table lists 70,000 to 85,000 clones, 83% of them singletons. The sample consisted of peripheral blood, taken 28 days after the second AZD1222 dose. This chain links TRBV4-3 with TRBJ1-2; 8 bases align to TRBD1. This clonotype was sampled from an adult who received the AZD1222 COVID-19 vaccine. The CDR3, as DNA: TGCGCCAGCAGCACCCGACAGGGGAGTAACTATGGCTACACCTTC. As protein: CASSTRQGSNYGYTF.